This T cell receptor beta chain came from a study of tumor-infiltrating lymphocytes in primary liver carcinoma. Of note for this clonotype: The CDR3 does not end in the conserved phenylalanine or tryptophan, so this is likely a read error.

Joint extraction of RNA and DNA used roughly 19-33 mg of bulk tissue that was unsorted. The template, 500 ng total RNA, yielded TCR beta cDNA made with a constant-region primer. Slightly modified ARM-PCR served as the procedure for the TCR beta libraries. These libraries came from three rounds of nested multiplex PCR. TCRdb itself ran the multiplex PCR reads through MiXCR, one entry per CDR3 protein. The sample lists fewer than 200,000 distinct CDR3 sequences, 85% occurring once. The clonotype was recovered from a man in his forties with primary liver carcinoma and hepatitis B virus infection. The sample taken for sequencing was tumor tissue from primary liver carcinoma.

This CDR3 is CASSSNRDWADVLTS. The CDR3 bases are TGTGCTAGCAGCTCCAACAGGGACTGGGCCGACGTCCTGACTTCC. V and J are TRBV5-8 and TRBJ2-6, with D perhaps TRBD1 or TRBD2 (6 bases each). From germline, CDR1 is SGHTS and CDR2 YDEGEE. The CDR3 has 15 amino acids.